This T cell receptor (beta chain) is from a study of shared clonotypes between healthy human individuals. A note on this clone: Antigen: not known.

Study observations and caveats: Among non-shared clonotypes, generation probabilities were lower than among those shared by all four donors. Deeper or shallower sequencing was expected to change how clonotypes are shared among donors.

The run depth of the assay was deep. The assay was immunoSEQ multiplex PCR, and TCRdb's table has in-frame clones only and misses some. The sample lists about 2.4 million clones, 80% to 95% occurring once. The CDR3 extends over 13 amino acids. The V end was cut by 3 bases, the J end by 4 bases, with 8 bases between. Germline V gives CDR1 SGHAT, CDR2 FQNNGV. This sequence was found in a man between 18 and 29 years old in good health. Some clones in this sample may be carry-over from other donors' samples. Sequenced input: naive CD4+ T cells from PBMCs. Documented subset: CD45RA+ positively selected. The chain joins TRBV11-2 to TRBJ2-3; D remains ambiguous. The CDR3 DNA reads as TGTGCCAGCAGCTTGATCCAGGCAGATACGCAGTATTTT. The encoded protein is CASSLIQADTQYF.